This TCR beta chain is drawn from a study of T cells in localized non-small cell lung cancer. Here immunoSEQ multiplex PCR was the method, and the copy in TCRdb shows in-frame clones only, minus some. The table lists about 78,000 clones, almost 85% of them singletons. Germline V lookup: CDR1 LNHDA, CDR2 SQIVND (reference sequence). V lost 3 bases and J 3 bases, leaving 3 bases between the germline ends. This CDR3 spans 11 amino acids. The study's findings and limits: A median around 55 of the top 100 tumor clones appeared in adjacent lung.

This clone is termed medium-sized. Its matching antigen is unknown. Other nucleotide sequences in the sample specify the same CDR3. The source was peripheral blood, collected before any cancer treatment. The chain uses TRBV19 and TRBJ2-7, with D uncertain. The receptor was isolated from a man aged 40 to 69 with stage I lung adenocarcinoma. CDR3 nucleotides: TGTGCCAGTAGTATGGGCTACGAGCAGTACTTC. This encodes CASSMGYEQYF.